These T cell receptor beta chains were read from a single sample in a study of T-cell memory formation after mild COVID-19. TCRdb reanalysed the 5' RACE reads using MiXCR and keeps one entry per CDR3 protein. This table has 250,000 to 300,000 distinct CDR3 sequences, 15% to 20% appearing once. Sequencing was performed on PBMCs or a T cell subset sorted from them (not recorded which). Every receptor here comes from a young man who had mild COVID-19 (a few samples of this study predate the infection). Cell type and time point are not known. CDR3s include the opening cysteine and the closing phenylalanine or tryptophan. A D gene is named only where the DNA matches it firmly. Some rows mark clone size as missing; the rest say once, few, many or name a class of expanded clone.

clone_size | j_call | v_call | d_call | cdr3_nt | cdr3_aa
NA | TRBJ1-2 | TRBV12-5 | NA | TGTGCTAGTGGTTTAAGGGGCGCGGGTGGCTACACCTTC | CASGLRGAGGYTF
few | TRBJ1-6 | TRBV7-9 | NA | TGTGCCAGCAGCGACGAGAACAGGGTTTGGTCACCCCTCCACTTT | CASSDENRVWSPLHF
few | TRBJ1-2 | TRBV28 | NA | TGTGCCAGCAGCTCGGCACAGGCGCGCGGTGGCTACACCTTC | CASSSAQARGGYTF
few | TRBJ2-4 | TRBV14 | NA | TGTGCCAGCAGCCGATCTCTTGGGGGCATTCAGTACTTC | CASSRSLGGIQYF
many | TRBJ1-5 | TRBV29-1 | NA | TGCAGCGTCGCCGATGGGGTCCTTGGCAATCAGCCCCAGCATTTT | CSVADGVLGNQPQHF
many | TRBJ2-3 | TRBV6-5 | TRBD2 | TGTGCCAGCAGTAGCGGGGGGGCCGGCACAGATACGCAGTATTTT | CASSSGGAGTDTQYF
few | TRBJ2-1 | TRBV7-9 | TRBD2 | TGTGCCACCACGGGGGGAGGCTCCTACAATGAGCAGTTCTTC | CATTGGGSYNEQFF
few | TRBJ1-6 | TRBV9 | NA | TGTGCCAGCAGCGTGGTCGGAGACACCTATAATTCACCCCTCCACTTT | CASSVVGDTYNSPLHF
NA | TRBJ1-1 | TRBV5-1 | NA | TGCGCCAGCAGCACTTTGGCGGTGGGCACTGAAGCTTTCTTT | CASSTLAVGTEAFF
few | TRBJ2-1 | TRBV24-1 | NA | TGTGCCACCAGTGATCCATACAATGAGCAGTTCTTC | CATSDPYNEQFF
few | TRBJ2-1 | TRBV4-3 | NA | TGCGCCAGCAGCCAAGACCTCTCGGACAGCGGGGACAATGAGCAGTTCTTC | CASSQDLSDSGDNEQFF
NA | TRBJ1-5 | TRBV6-6 | NA | TGTGCCAGCAGTTGGGGGCAGCCCCAGCATTTT | CASSWGQPQHF
few | TRBJ2-3 | TRBV4-2 | NA | TGTGCCAGCAGCCAAAGACACCCTTCAGGGACAGATACGCAGTATTTT | CASSQRHPSGTDTQYF
few | TRBJ1-2 | TRBV29-1 | NA | TGCAGCGTTGTTGGGAGAAACTATGGCTACACCTTC | CSVVGRNYGYTF
NA | TRBJ1-6 | TRBV28 | NA | TGTGCCAGCAGTTCGCTACAGAAGTCACCCCTCCACTTT | CASSSLQKSPLHF
NA | TRBJ1-1 | TRBV18 | NA | TGCGCCAGCAGCCCGGGGGGTCCGAACACTGAAGCTTTCTTT | CASSPGGPNTEAFF
NA | TRBJ2-7 | TRBV7-2 | TRBD1 | TGTGCCAGCAGCCCTGACAGGGGTTCCTACGAGCAGTACTTC | CASSPDRGSYEQYF
few | TRBJ2-6 | TRBV4-2 | NA | TGTGCCAGCACTTACGGGGGAGGACAGGTAACCGGGGCCAACGTCCTGACTTTC | CASTYGGGQVTGANVLTF
NA | TRBJ1-1 | TRBV3-1 | NA | TGTGCCAGCAGTAATGGGGCCTCTGAAGCTTTCTTT | CASSNGASEAFF
few | TRBJ2-1 | TRBV6-2/TRBV6-3 | NA | TGTGCCAGCAGTTGGGGTCCCGCCTGGAGTGAGCAGTTCTTC | CASSWGPAWSEQFF
few | TRBJ1-1 | TRBV29-1 | NA | TGCAGCGTTGACCCGGGGGCAGGGGCGGGCACTGAAGCTTTCTTT | CSVDPGAGAGTEAFF
many | TRBJ2-1 | TRBV12-3/TRBV12-4 | NA | TGTGCCAGCAGTTTAGGGTTTAGTAAGGAGCAGTTCTTC | CASSLGFSKEQFF
few | TRBJ2-5 | TRBV9 | NA | TGTGCCAGCAGCGTAATGGGGACGCAAGAGACCCAGTACTTC | CASSVMGTQETQYF
few | TRBJ1-4 | TRBV12-3/TRBV12-4 | NA | TGTGCCAGCAGTTTAGTGAATGAAAAACTGTTTTTT | CASSLVNEKLFF
few | TRBJ2-3 | TRBV24-1 | TRBD2 | TGTGCCACCAGTCCCGGGACTAGGGGTAGCACAGATACGCAGTATTTT | CATSPGTRGSTDTQYF
NA | TRBJ2-3 | TRBV5-1 | NA | TGCGCCAGCAGCTTGATGCAGCCACGCACAGATACGCAGTATTTT | CASSLMQPRTDTQYF
NA | TRBJ2-3 | TRBV12-5 | NA | TGTGCTAGTGGTTTGGGACTAGGAGTACGCCGCACAGATACGCAGTATTTT | CASGLGLGVRRTDTQYF
NA | TRBJ2-3 | TRBV11-2 | TRBD2 | TGTGCCAGCAGCCCGGGGACTAGCGGGGGCGCAACTAGCACAGATACGCAGTATTTT | CASSPGTSGGATSTDTQYF
few | TRBJ2-5 | TRBV4-2 | TRBD1 | TGTGCCAGCAGCCAAGGGACAGGGAAGGGGGAGACCCAGTACTTC | CASSQGTGKGETQYF
few | TRBJ1-2 | TRBV20-1 | TRBD1 | TGCAGTGCTAGAGGCGCCGAAAACAGGGGTGGAGGCTACACCTTC | CSARGAENRGGGYTF
NA | TRBJ2-2 | TRBV20-1 | NA | TGCAGTGCCTTCGACACCGGGGAGCTGTTTTTT | CSAFDTGELFF
few | TRBJ2-4 | TRBV20-1 | NA | TGCAGTGCTAGAGAGAGGGCCAAAAACATTCAGTACTTC | CSARERAKNIQYF
few | TRBJ2-7 | TRBV7-2 | TRBD1 | TGTGCCAGCAGCCCCTGGACAGGGCTTACCTACGAGCAGTACTTC | CASSPWTGLTYEQYF
many | TRBJ2-1 | TRBV7-2 | NA | TGTGCCAGCAGCCCTTCTTGGGTTAGCGATGAGCAGTTCTTC | CASSPSWVSDEQFF
few | TRBJ1-1 | TRBV4-2 | NA | TGTGCCAGCAGCTCGTCTACAGGGACGAGCACTGAAGCTTTCTTT | CASSSSTGTSTEAFF
few | TRBJ2-5 | TRBV7-7 | NA | TGTGCCAGCTCCCCGTGGGGCCAAGAGACCCAGTACTTC | CASSPWGQETQYF
NA | TRBJ1-2 | TRBV7-9 | NA | TGTGCCAGCAGCTTATCTGGGACGGTTTCCTATGGCTACACCTTC | CASSLSGTVSYGYTF
NA | TRBJ2-5 | TRBV7-2 | TRBD2 | TGTGCCAGCAGCTTAGAAGTGGGGGGGGAGACCCAGTACTTC | CASSLEVGGETQYF
many | TRBJ2-7 | TRBV29-1 | NA | TGCAGCGTTATCCGGGACACCCCCCTCTACGAGCAGTACTTC | CSVIRDTPLYEQYF
NA | TRBJ2-7 | TRBV11-2 | NA | TGTGCCAGCAGCTCCCCAGGGGCGGGTGAGCAGTACTTC | CASSSPGAGEQYF
NA | TRBJ1-5 | TRBV5-1 | NA | TGCGCCAGCAGCCCAGGAAGGGGCTCTGACAATCAGCCCCAGCATTTT | CASSPGRGSDNQPQHF
few | TRBJ2-1 | TRBV5-6 | NA | TGTGCCAGCAGCGTCGGACAGCGGAATGGCAATGAGCAGTTCTTC | CASSVGQRNGNEQFF
NA | TRBJ2-5 | TRBV7-9 | NA | TGTGCCAGCAGCTTAGCACAGTTGCAAGAGACCCAGTACTTC | CASSLAQLQETQYF
NA | TRBJ1-5 | TRBV12-3/TRBV12-4 | NA | TGTGCCAGCAGTGGTGGGGGGCTTCAGCCCCAGCATTTT | CASSGGGLQPQHF
few | TRBJ1-4 | TRBV19 | NA | TGTGCCAGTGGTAGGACGCCAACTAATGAAAAACTGTTTTTT | CASGRTPTNEKLFF
NA | TRBJ2-7 | TRBV20-1 | NA | TGCAGTGCTAGTCCGGGGGTCCCAAGCCAACAGTACTTC | CSASPGVPSQQYF
NA | TRBJ2-1 | TRBV5-1 | TRBD2 | TGCGCCAGCAGCTGGGGACTAGCGGGGCCCGACTACAATGAGCAGTTCTTC | CASSWGLAGPDYNEQFF
NA | TRBJ2-1 | TRBV7-8 | NA | TGTGCCAGCAGCTTAGGGGAAGATTACAATGAGCAGTTCTTC | CASSLGEDYNEQFF
few | TRBJ1-2 | TRBV6-2/TRBV6-3 | TRBD1 | TGTGCCAGCAGACCGGGACAGGGGTTTCGCTACACCTTC | CASRPGQGFRYTF
few | TRBJ2-1 | TRBV6-2/TRBV6-3 | NA | TGTGCCAGGGACGCTCGCGAGCAGTTCTTC | CARDAREQFF
few | TRBJ2-1 | TRBV4-1 | NA | TGCGCCAGCAGCCAAGAGGATACTTCCTACAATGAGCAGTTCTTC | CASSQEDTSYNEQFF
NA | TRBJ1-4 | TRBV7-2 | TRBD1 | TGTGCCAGCAGCTCGGACAGGGGAATCGAAAAACTGTTTTTT | CASSSDRGIEKLFF
NA | TRBJ2-7 | TRBV27 | NA | TGTGCCAGCAGTTTATCGGGAGCCTACGAGCAGTACTTC | CASSLSGAYEQYF
few | TRBJ2-7 | TRBV6-2/TRBV6-3 | TRBD2 | TGTGCCAGCAGTTTACCCACTAGCGGGAGCCTCTACGAGCAGTACTTC | CASSLPTSGSLYEQYF
few | TRBJ2-2 | TRBV2 | TRBD2 | TGTGCTAACGGGGGGGCGAACACCGGGGAGCTGTTTTTT | CANGGANTGELFF
few | TRBJ2-3 | TRBV7-2 | NA | TGTGCCAGCAGCTTAGTGAGTGGTGCCCTTCGATCAGATACGCAGTATTTT | CASSLVSGALRSDTQYF
NA | TRBJ1-1 | TRBV4-3 | TRBD1 | TGCGCCAGCAGCCAAGAGTGGGACAGGAACACTGAAGCTTTCTTT | CASSQEWDRNTEAFF